This T cell receptor (delta chain) was captured by sequencing in a study of gamma-delta chains in newborns, infants, children. For the study at large: Microbial exposure reportedly drives polyclonal innate γδ T cell expansion after birth.

The CDR3 runs to 21 residues. Trimming took 0 bases from V and 0 from J; bases not matched to a gene: 20. CDR1 and CDR2 from the germline V gene are GEAIGNYY and EKD. A few counts support this clone. This likely stems from a read error, as it lies one base from a far larger clone. Within the sample, other DNA sequences also encode this same CDR3. TCRdb reapplied CATT to the reads. Here the sample spans about 2,500 delta-chain clones, around 0.98% being singletons. The sequence came from a child who was a newborn, infant or young child, either healthy, febrile or measles-vaccinated (not recorded which). This chain uses TRDV2 with TRDJ1; TRDD3 aligns across 8 bases. The sample was blood. The CDR3 loop is CACDTVALPAGDKRDTDKLIF. CDR3 DNA: TGTGCCTGTGACACCGTGGCCCTCCCAGCGGGGGATAAAAGGGACACCGATAAACTCATCTTT.